The 2 T cell receptor beta chains below were found in one sample sequenced in a study of somatic mutations in cytotoxic T cells in rheumatoid arthritis. The protocol was immunoSEQ multiplex PCR, while the TCRdb copy is restricted to in-frame clones and leaves out a portion. Among approximately 3,500 clones listed, approximately 80% were seen once. Sequences were obtained from CD8+ T cells sorted from blood. The receptor set was obtained from a man aged 50-59 years with rheumatoid arthritis.

The chain employs TRBV9 and TRBJ1-3, with 7 nucleotides matching TRBD1. CDR1 is SGDLS and CDR2 is YYNGEE in the germline V gene. Trimming at V came to 3 bases and at J to 0 bases, leaving 12 bases not matched to a gene. CDR3 length equals 18 residues. In DNA form, the CDR3 reads TGTGCCAGCAGCGAGGGGGCCCTAACAGGGATCTCTGGAAACACCATATATTTT. Its translation is CASSEGALTGISGNTIYF.

This clone was seen once. The chain is built from TRBV4-3 and TRBJ2-1, with TRBD1 identical over 10 bases. This CDR3 has 19 residues. Germline V gene lookup returns CDR1 LGHNA and CDR2 YSLEER. V gave up 4 bases and J gave up 7 bases; unmatched junction bases: 19. The CDR3, as DNA: TGCGCCAGCAGCCCCTGGGACAGGGGCTGGGGGGAGACGGGGAATGAGCAGTTCTTC. It specifies CASSPWDRGWGETGNEQFF.